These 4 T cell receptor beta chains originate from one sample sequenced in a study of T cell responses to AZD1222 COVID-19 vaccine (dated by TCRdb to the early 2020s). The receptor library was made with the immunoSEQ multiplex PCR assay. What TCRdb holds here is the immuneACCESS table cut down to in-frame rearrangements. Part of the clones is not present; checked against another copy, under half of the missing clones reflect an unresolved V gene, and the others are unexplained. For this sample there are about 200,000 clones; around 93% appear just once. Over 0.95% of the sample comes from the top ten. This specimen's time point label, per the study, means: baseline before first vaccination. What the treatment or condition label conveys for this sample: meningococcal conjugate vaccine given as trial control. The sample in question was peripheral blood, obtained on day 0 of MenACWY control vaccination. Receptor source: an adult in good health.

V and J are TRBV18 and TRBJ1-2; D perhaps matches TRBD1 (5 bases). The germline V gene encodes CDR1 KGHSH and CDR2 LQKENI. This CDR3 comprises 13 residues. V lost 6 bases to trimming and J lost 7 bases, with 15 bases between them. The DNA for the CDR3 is TGTGCCAGCTCCCCCGGAGGGGCGCCTGGCTACACCTTC. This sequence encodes CASSPGGAPGYTF.

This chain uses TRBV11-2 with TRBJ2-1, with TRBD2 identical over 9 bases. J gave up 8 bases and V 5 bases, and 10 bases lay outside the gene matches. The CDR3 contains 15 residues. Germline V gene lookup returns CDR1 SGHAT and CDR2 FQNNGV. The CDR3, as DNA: TGTGCCAGCAGCCCAAGCGGGGGGATTTGGCATGAGCAGTTCTTC. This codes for CASSPSGGIWHEQFF.

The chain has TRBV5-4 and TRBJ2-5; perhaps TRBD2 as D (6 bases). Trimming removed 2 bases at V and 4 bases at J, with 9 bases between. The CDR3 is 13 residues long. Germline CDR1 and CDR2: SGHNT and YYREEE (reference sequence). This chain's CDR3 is CASSLEGGETQYF. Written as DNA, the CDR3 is TGTGCCAGCAGCTTAGAGGGAGGAGAGACCCAGTACTTC.

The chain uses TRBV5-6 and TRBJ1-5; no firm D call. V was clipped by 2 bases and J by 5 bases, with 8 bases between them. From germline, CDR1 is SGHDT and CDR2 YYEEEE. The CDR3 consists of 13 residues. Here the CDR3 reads CASSFSRDQPQHF. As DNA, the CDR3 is TGTGCCAGCAGCTTCTCCCGAGATCAGCCCCAGCATTTT.